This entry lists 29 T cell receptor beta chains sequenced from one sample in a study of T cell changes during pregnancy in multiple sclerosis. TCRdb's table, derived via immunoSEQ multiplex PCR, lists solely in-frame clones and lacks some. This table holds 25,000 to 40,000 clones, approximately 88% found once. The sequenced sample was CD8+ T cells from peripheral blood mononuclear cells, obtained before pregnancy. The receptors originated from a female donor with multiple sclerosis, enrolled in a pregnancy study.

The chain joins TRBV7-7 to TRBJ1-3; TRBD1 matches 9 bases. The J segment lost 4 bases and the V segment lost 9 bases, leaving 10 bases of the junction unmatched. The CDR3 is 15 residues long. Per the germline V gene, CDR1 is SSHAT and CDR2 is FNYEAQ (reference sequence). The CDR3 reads CARVTGTGLGNTIYF. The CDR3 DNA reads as TGTGCCAGGGTTACCGGGACAGGGTTAGGAAACACCATATATTTT.

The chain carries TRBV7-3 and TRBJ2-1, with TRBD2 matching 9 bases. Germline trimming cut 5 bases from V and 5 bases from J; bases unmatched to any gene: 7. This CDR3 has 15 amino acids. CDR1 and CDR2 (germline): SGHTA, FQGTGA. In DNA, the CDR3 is TGTGCCAGCAGCCCCAGCGGGGGGATAAACAATGAGCAGTTCTTC. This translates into CASSPSGGINNEQFF.

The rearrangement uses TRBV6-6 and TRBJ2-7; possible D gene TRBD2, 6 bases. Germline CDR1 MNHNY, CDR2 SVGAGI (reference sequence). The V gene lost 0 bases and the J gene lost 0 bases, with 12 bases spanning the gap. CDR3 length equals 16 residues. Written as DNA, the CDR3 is TGTGCCAGCAGTTACTCGGGGGGTGAGGTCTCCTACGAGCAGTACTTC. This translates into CASSYSGGEVSYEQYF.

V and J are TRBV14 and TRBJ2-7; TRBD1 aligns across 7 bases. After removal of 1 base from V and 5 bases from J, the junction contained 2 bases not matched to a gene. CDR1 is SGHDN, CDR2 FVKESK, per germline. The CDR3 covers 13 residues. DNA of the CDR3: TGTGCCAGCAGCCAAGCTGGACAGGACGAGCAGTACTTC. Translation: CASSQAGQDEQYF.

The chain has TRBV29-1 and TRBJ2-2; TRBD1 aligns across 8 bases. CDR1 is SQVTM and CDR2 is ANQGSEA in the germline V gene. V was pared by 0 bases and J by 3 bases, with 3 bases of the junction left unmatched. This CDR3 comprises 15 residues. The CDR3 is CSVEDSGGDTGELFF. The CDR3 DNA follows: TGCAGCGTTGAAGATTCAGGGGGCGACACCGGGGAGCTGTTTTTT.

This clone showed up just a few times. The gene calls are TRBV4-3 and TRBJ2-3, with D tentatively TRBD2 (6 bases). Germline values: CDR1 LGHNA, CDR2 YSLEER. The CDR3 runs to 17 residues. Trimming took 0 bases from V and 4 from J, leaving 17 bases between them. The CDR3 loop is CASSQDLASVGADTQYF. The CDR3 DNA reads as TGCGCCAGCAGCCAAGATCTCGCTAGCGTCGGCGCAGATACGCAGTATTTT.

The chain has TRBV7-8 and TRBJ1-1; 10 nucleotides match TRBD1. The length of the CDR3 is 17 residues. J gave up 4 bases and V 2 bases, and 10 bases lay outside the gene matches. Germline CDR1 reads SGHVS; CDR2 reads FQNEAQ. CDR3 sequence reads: CASSLPSTGGFGTEAFF. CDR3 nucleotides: TGTGCCAGCAGCTTACCCTCGACAGGGGGCTTCGGCACTGAAGCTTTCTTT.

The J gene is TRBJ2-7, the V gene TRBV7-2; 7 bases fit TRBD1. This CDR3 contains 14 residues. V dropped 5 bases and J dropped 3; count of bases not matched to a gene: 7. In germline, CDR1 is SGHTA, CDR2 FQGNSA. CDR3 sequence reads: CASSGGQDRYEQYF. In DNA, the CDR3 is TGTGCCAGCAGCGGCGGACAGGACCGCTACGAGCAGTACTTC.

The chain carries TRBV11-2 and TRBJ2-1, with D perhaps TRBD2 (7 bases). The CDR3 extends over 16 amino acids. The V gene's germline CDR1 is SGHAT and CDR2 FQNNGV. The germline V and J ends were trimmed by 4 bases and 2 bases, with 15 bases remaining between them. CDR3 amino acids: CASSYSGGLTYNEQFF. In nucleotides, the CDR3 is TGTGCCAGCAGCTACTCGGGGGGCCTTACCTACAATGAGCAGTTCTTC.

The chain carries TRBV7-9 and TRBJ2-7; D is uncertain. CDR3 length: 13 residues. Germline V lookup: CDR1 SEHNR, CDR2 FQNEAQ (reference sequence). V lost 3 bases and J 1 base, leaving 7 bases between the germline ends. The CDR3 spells CASSFPESYEQYF. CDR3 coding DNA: TGTGCCAGCAGCTTTCCGGAGTCCTACGAGCAGTACTTC.

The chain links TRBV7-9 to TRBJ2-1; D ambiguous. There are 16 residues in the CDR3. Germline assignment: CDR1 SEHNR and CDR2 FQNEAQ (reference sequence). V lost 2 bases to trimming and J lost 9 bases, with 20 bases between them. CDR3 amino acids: CASSLQGLQVNSEQFF. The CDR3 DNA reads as TGTGCCAGCAGCTTACAAGGTCTGCAGGTCAATTCTGAGCAGTTCTTC.

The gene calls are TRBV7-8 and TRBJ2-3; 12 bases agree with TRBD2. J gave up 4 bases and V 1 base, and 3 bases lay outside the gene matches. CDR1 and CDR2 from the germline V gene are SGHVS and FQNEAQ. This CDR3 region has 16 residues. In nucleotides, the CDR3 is TGTGCCAGCAGCTTAGGGCCTAGCGGGGGGGCAGATACGCAGTATTTT. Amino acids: CASSLGPSGGADTQYF.

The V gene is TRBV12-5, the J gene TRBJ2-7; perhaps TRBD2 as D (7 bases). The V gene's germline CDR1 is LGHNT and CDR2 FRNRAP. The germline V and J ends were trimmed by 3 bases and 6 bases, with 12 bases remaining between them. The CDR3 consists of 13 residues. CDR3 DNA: TGTGCTAGTGGTTTTGCGGGGGCGGGCGAGCAGTACTTC. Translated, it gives CASGFAGAGEQYF. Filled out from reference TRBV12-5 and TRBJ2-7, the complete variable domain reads DARVTQTPRHKVTEMGQEVTMRCQPILGHNTVFWYRQTMMQGLELLAYFRNRAPLDDSGMPKDRFSAEMPDATLATLKIQPSEPRDSAVYFCASGFAGAGEQYFGPGTRLTVT.

The DNA for the CDR3 is TGTGCCAGCAACCTCCCGTACGGGGGTGGCTACACCTTC. This gives the protein CASNLPYGGGYTF. This chain links TRBV7-2 with TRBJ1-2; the D gene is possibly TRBD1 (5 bases). The CDR3 consists of 13 residues. V lost 7 bases and J lost 7, with 16 bases in between. Germline V lookup: CDR1 SGHTA, CDR2 FQGNSA. Based on the CDR3 plus reference TRBV7-2 and TRBJ1-2, the full variable domain is GAGVSQSPSNKVTEKGKDVELRCDPISGHTALYWYRQSLGQGLEFLIYFQGNSAPDKSGLPSDRFSAERTGGSVSTLTIQRTQQEDSAVYLCASNLPYGGGYTFGSGTRLTVV.

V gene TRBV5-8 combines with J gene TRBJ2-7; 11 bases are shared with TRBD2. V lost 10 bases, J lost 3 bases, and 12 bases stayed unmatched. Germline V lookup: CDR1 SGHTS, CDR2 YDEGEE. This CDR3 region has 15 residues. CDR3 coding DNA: TGTGCCCTGGGGATGCGACTAGCGGGACTCTACGAGCAGTACTTC. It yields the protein CALGMRLAGLYEQYF. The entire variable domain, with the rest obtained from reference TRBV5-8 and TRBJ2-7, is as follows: EAGVTQSPTHLIKTRGQQATLRCSPISGHTSVYWYQQALGLGLQFLLWYDEGEERNRGNFPPRFSGRQFPNYSSELNVNALELEDSALYLCALGMRLAGLYEQYFGPGTRLTVT.

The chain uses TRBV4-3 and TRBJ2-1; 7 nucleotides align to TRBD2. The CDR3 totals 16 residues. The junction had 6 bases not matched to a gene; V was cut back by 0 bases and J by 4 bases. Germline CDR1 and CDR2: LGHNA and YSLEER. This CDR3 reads CASSQDESSGYNEQFF. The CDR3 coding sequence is TGCGCCAGCAGCCAAGACGAGTCTAGCGGTTACAATGAGCAGTTCTTC.

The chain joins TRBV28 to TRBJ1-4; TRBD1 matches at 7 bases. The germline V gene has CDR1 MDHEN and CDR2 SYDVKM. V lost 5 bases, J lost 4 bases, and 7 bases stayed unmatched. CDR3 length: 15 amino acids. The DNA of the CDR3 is TGTGCCAGCAGTCTCCGGGACAGCAATAATGAAAAACTGTTTTTT. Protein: CASSLRDSNNEKLFF.

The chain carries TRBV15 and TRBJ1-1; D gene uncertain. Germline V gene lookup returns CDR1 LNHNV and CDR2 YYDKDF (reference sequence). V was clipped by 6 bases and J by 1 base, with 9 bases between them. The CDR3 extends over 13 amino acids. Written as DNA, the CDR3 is TGTGCCACCAGTCATTCGGGGAACACTGAAGCTTTCTTT. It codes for CATSHSGNTEAFF.

CDR3 loop: CASSQDGGPNQPQHF. CDR3 coding DNA: TGCGCCAGCAGCCAAGATGGGGGCCCCAATCAGCCCCAGCATTTT. The chain uses TRBV4-3 and TRBJ1-5; weak D call: TRBD1 (6 bases). Trimming removed 0 bases from V and 3 bases from J, with 9 bases in between. Germline assignment: CDR1 LGHNA and CDR2 YSLEER. The CDR3 extends over 15 amino acids.

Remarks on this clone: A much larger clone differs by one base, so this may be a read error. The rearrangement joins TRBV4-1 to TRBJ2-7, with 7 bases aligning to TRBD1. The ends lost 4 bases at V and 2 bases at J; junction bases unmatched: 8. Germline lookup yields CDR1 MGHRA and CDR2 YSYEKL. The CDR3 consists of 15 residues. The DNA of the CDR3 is TGCGCCAGCAGCCCCGAACAGGGGCCAACCTACGAGCAGTACTTC. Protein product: CASSPEQGPTYEQYF.

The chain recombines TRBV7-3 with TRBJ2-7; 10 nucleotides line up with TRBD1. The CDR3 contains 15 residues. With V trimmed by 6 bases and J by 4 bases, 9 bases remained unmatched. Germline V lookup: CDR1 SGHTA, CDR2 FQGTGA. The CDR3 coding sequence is TGTGCCAGCAGTTACGGGACAGGGGAAGGGTACGAGCAGTACTTC. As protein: CASSYGTGEGYEQYF.

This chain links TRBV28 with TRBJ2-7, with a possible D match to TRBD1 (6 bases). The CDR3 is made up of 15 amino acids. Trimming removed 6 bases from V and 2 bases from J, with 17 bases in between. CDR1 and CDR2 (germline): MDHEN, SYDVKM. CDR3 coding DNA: TGTGCCAGCAGGACTGACAGGATTGGGGCCTACGAGCAGTACTTC. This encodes CASRTDRIGAYEQYF.

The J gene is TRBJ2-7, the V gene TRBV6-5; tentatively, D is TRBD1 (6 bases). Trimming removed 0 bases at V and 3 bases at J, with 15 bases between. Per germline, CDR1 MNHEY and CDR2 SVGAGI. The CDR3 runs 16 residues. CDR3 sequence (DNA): TGTGCCAGCAGTTACTCAGCCGGTGAACAGGGCTACGAGCAGTACTTC. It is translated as CASSYSAGEQGYEQYF.

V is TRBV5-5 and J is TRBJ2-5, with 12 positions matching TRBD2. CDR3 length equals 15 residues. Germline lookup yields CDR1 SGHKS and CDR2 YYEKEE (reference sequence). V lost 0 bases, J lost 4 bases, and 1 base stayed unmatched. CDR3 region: CASSLGLAGVETQYF. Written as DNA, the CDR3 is TGTGCCAGCAGCTTGGGACTAGCGGGGGTAGAGACCCAGTACTTC. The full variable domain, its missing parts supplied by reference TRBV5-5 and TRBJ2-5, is DAGVTQSPTHLIKTRGQQVTLRCSPISGHKSVSWYQQVLGQGPQFIFQYYEKEERGRGNFPDRFSARQFPNYSSELNVNALLLGDSALYLCASSLGLAGVETQYFGPGTRLLVL.

CDR3 in amino acids: CAVARDSEETQYF. The DNA for the CDR3 is TGTGCCGTCGCTCGGGACAGCGAAGAGACCCAGTACTTC. The chain couples TRBV11-2 to TRBJ2-5, with 7 positions matching TRBD1. The germline V gene encodes CDR1 SGHAT and CDR2 FQNNGV. The CDR3 is made up of 13 amino acids. V was pared by 11 bases and J by 3 bases, with 9 bases of the junction left unmatched.

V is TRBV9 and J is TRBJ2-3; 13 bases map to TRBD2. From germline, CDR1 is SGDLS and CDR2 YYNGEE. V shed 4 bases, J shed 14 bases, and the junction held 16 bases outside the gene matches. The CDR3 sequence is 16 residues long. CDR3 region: CASSPRTSGGPYGAYF. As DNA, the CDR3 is TGTGCCAGCAGCCCGAGGACTAGCGGGGGACCCTATGGGGCGTATTTT.

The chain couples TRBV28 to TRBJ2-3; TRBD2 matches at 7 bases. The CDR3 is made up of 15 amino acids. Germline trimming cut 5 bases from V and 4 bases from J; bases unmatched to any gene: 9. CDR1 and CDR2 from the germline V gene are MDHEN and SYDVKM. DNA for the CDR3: TGTGCCAGCAGTCCAACCTTGGGGGGGTCAGATACGCAGTATTTT. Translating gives CASSPTLGGSDTQYF. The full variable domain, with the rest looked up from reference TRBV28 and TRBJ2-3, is DVKVTQSSRYLVKRTGEKVFLECVQDMDHENMFWYRQDPGLGLRLIYFSYDVKMKEKGDIPEGYSVSREKKERFSLILESASTNQTSMYLCASSPTLGGSDTQYFGPGTRLTVL.

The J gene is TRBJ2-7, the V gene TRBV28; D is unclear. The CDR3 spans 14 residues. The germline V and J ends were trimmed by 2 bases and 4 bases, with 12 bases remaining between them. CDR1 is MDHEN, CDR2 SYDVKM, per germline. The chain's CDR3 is CASSLPLGRYEQYF. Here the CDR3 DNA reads TGTGCCAGCAGTTTACCTCTAGGCAGATACGAGCAGTACTTC.

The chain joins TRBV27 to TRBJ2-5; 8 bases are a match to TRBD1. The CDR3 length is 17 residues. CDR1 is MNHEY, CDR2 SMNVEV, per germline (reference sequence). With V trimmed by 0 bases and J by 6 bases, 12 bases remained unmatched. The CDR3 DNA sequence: TGTGCCAGCAGTTTATCGGCAGGGGGCGCCTCTTTAAAGACCCAGTACTTC. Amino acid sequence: CASSLSAGGASLKTQYF.